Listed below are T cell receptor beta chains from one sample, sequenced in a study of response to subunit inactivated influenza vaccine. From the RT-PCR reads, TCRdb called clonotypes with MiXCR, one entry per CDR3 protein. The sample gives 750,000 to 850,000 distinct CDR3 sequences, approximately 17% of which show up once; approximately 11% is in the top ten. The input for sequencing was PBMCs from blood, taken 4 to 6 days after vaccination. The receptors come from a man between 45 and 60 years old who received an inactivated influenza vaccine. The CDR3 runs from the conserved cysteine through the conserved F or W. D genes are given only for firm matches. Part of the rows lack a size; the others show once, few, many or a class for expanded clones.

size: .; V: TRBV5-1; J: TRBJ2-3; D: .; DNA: TGCGCCAGCAGCTTGAGGGCTAGCGAGGGAGATACGCAGTATTTT; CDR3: CASSLRASEGDTQYF
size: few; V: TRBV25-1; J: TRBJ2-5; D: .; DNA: TGTGCCAGCAGTGCAGCAAGCTCGGAGACCCAGTACTTC; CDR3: CASSAASSETQYF
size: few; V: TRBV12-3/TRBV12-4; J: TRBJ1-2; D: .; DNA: TGTGCCAGCAGGGACAGATTCTATGGCTACACCTTC; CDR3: CASRDRFYGYTF
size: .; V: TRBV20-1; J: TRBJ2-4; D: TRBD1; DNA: TGCAGTGCTCGTAGACAGGGGACCCAAGCCAAAAACATTCAGTACTTC; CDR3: CSARRQGTQAKNIQYF
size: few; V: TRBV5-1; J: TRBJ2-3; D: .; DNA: TGCGCCAGCAGCGCCCGAGGGGGGGCGCAGACAGATACGCAGTATTTT; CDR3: CASSARGGAQTDTQYF
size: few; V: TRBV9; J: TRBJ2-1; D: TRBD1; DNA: TGTGCCAGCAGCGCCTTTTTAGGGACAGGACCCTACAATGAGCAGTTCTTC; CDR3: CASSAFLGTGPYNEQFF
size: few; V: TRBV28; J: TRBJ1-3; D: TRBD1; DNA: TGTGCCAGCAGACTACAGGGGTCCGGAAACACCATATATTTT; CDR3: CASRLQGSGNTIYF
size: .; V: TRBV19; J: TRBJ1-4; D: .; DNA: TGTGCCAGTAGTATCGGGTGGACTAATGAAAAACTGTTTTTT; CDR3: CASSIGWTNEKLFF
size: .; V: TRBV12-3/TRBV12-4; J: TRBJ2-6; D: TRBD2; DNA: TGTGCCAGCAGCGCGACTAGCGGGAACTCTGGGGCCAACGTCCTGACTTTC; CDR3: CASSATSGNSGANVLTF
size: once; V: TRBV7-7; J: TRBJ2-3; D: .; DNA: TGTGCTAGCAGCTCAAGGGGGACGGCAGATACGCAGTATTTT; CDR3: CASSSRGTADTQYF
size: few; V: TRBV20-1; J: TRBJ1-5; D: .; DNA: TGCAGTGCTAGCCGGGGGGACCAGCCCCAGCATTTT; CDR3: CSASRGDQPQHF
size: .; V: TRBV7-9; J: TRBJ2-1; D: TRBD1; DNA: TGTGCCAGCAGCCCCTTAAACAGGGGAGTCATCAATGAGCAGTTCTTC; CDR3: CASSPLNRGVINEQFF
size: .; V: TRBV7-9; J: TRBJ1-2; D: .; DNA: TGTGCCAGCAGCGCCCAGGAAGGGAACAAGGGCTACACCTTC; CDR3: CASSAQEGNKGYTF
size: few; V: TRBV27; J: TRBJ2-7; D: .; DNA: TGTGCCAGCAGTCCAATTGGAACAGGGCTGTGGGAGCAGTACTTC; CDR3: CASSPIGTGLWEQYF
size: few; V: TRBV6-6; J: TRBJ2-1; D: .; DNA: TGTGCCAGCAGTTACTTGGATGAGCAGTTCTTC; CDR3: CASSYLDEQFF
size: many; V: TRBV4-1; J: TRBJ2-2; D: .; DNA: TGCGCCAGCAGCCAAGTAGGCGTTCTGGGGGCCGGGGAGCTGTTTTTT; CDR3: CASSQVGVLGAGELFF
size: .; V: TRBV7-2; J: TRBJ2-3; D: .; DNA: TGTGCCAGCAGCTACCCCGGGAGCACAGATACGCAGTATTTT; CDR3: CASSYPGSTDTQYF
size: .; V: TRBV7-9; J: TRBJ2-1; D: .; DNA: TGTGCCAGCAGCTTAGGGCTAGCCGAGAATGAGCAGTTCTTC; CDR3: CASSLGLAENEQFF
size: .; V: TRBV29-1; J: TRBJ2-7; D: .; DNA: TGCAGCGTTGAAGAAGGCGGCGTGGAGCAGTACTTC; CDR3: CSVEEGGVEQYF
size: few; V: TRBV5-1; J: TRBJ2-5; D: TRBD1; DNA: TGCGCCAGCAGCCCCCCCCTGGGACAGGGGGCGGGTCAAGAGACCCAGTACTTC; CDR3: CASSPPLGQGAGQETQYF
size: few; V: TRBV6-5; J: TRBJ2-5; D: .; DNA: TGTGCCAGCAGTTTGTGGAGCATCTCCCAAGAGACCCAGTACTTC; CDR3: CASSLWSISQETQYF
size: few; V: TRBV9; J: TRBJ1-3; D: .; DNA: TGTGCCAGCAGCGCTAGAAGGACGGAGGCTGGAAACACCATATATTTT; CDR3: CASSARRTEAGNTIYF
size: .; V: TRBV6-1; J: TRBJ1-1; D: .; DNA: TGTGCCAGCACCCACTTGGGGCAGGGGAACACTGAAGCTTTCTTT; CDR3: CASTHLGQGNTEAFF
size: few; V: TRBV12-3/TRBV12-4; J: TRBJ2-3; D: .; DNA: TGTGCCAGCAGCCCTGGGGAGAGGTCGGGGCCAGATACGCAGTATTTT; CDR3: CASSPGERSGPDTQYF
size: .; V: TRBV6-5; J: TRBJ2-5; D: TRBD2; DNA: TGTGCCAGCAGTTTAAGACTAGCTCAAGAGACCCAGTACTTC; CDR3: CASSLRLAQETQYF
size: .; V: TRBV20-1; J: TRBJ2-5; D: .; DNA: TGCAGTGCTAACTCGGTCTCCAACGGGGAGACCCAGTACTTC; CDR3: CSANSVSNGETQYF
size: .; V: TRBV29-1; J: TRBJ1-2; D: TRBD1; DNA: TGCAGCGGCATAGACAGGGAGAAAGGCTATGGCTACACCTTC; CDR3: CSGIDREKGYGYTF
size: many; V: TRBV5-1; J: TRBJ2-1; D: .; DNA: TGCGCCAGCAGCCCCCCCGGGAGCGAGCAGTTCTTC; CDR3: CASSPPGSEQFF
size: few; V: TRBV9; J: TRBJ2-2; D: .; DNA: TGTGCCAGCAGCGTATATGAGGGGAGCACCGGGGAGCTGTTTTTT; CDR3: CASSVYEGSTGELFF
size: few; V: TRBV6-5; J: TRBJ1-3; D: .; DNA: TGTGCCAGCAGTTACGGGCCCCGAAACACCATATATTTT; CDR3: CASSYGPRNTIYF
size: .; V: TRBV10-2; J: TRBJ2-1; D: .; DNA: TGCGCCAGCGGACGAGGGACTCGCTCCTACAATGAGCAGTTCTTC; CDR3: CASGRGTRSYNEQFF
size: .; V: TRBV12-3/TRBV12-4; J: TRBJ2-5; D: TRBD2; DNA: TGTGCCAGCAGTTTAGTAGCGGGTAGGCTACAAGAGACCCAGTACTTC; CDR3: CASSLVAGRLQETQYF
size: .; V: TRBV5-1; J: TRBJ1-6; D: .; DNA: TGCGCCAGCAGCTTGGCACAGGCTAACTATTCACCCCTCCACTTT; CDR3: CASSLAQANYSPLHF
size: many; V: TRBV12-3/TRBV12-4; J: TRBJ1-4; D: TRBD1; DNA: TGTGCCAGCAGTCCCCGACAGGGACGGGCTGAAAAACTGTTTTTT; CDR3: CASSPRQGRAEKLFF
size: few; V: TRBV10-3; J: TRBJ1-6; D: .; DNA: TGTGCCATCAGCAGCCGCGGACAGAATGAAAATTCACCCCTCCACTTT; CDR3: CAISSRGQNENSPLHF
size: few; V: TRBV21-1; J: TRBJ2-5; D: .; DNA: TGTGCCAGCAGAAAAAGCGGAGACCAAGAGACCCAGTACTTC; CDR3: CASRKSGDQETQYF
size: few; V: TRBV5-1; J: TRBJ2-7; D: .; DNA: TGCGCCAGCAGCTCGGGACCGGGCTCCTACGAGCAGTACTTC; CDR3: CASSSGPGSYEQYF
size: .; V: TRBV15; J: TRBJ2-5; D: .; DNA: TGTGCCACCAGCAGAGATCCCTCGGGGGCCGACGAGACCCAGTACTTC; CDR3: CATSRDPSGADETQYF
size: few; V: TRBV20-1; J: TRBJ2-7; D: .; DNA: TGCAGTGCTAGAGCTGGCTTTACCTACGAGCAGTACTTC; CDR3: CSARAGFTYEQYF
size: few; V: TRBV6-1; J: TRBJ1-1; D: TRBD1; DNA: TGTGCCAGCAAAAAGACAGGGATAGGCACTGAAGCTTTCTTT; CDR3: CASKKTGIGTEAFF
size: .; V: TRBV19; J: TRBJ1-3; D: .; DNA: TGTGCCAGTAGCATGGTCGGACAGAGCTCTGGAAACACCATATATTTT; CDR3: CASSMVGQSSGNTIYF
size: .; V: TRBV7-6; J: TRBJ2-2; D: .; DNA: TGTGCCAGCAGCTTATTACAGGTCGGGGAGCTGTTTTTT; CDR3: CASSLLQVGELFF
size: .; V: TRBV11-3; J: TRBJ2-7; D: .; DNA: TGTGCCAGCAGCTTGGTCAGAGAGCCCTCCTACGAGCAGTACTTC; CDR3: CASSLVREPSYEQYF
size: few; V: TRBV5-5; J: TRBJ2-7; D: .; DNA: TGTGCCAGCAGCTATAGGGACCCCTACGAGCAGTACTTC; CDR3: CASSYRDPYEQYF
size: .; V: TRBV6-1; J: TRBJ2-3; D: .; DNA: TGTGCCAGCAGTGAAAGGGCCGGGGGAGATACGCAGTATTTT; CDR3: CASSERAGGDTQYF
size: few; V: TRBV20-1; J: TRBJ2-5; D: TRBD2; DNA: TGCAGTGCTAGAGGGGCGGGGGACCCCCAAAAACAAGAGACCCAGTACTTC; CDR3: CSARGAGDPQKQETQYF
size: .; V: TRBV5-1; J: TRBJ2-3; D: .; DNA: TGCGCCAGCAGCCTCCTCCAAGGGGGGAGGGAAGATACGCAGTATTTT; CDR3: CASSLLQGGREDTQYF
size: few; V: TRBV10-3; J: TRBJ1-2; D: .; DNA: TGTGCCATCACAGAACAGGGTAGCTATGGCTACACCTTC; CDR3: CAITEQGSYGYTF
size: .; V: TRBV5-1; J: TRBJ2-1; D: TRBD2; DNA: TGCGCCAGCTCGCGGGGGTACCCGAGCTCCTACAATGAGCAGTTCTTC; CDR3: CASSRGYPSSYNEQFF
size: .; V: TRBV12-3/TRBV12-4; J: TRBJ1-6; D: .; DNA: TGTGCCAGCAGTTTATTCCCGGCACCCCCCCTCCACTTT; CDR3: CASSLFPAPPLHF
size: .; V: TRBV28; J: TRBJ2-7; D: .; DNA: TGTGCCACCCGACAGAATTCCTACGAGCAGTACTTC; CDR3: CATRQNSYEQYF
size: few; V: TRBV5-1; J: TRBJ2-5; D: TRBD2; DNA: TGCGCCAGCAGCTTGTGGGGCGGGAGCCAAGAGACCCAGTACTTC; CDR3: CASSLWGGSQETQYF
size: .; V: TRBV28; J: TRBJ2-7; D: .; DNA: TGTGGCAGCAGTTTTCCGGACTCGGTGCAGTACTTC; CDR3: CGSSFPDSVQYF
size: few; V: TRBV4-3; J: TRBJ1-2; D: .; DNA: TGCGCCAGCAGCCAAGGAGTGGGTTATGGCTACACCTTC; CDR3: CASSQGVGYGYTF
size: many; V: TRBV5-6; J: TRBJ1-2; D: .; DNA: TGTGCCAGCAGCTCGGGTCCCTGGGACTATGGCTACACCTTC; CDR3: CASSSGPWDYGYTF
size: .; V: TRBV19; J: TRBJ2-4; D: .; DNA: TGTGCCAGTAGTATCTCTAGGTTAGCCAAAAACATTCAGTACTTC; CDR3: CASSISRLAKNIQYF
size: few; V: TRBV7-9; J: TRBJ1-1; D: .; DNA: TGTGCCAGCAGCTTAGCGAGGTCGGGGCAGACGGCTGAAGCTTTCTTT; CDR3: CASSLARSGQTAEAFF
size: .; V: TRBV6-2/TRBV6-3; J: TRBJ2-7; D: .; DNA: TGTGCCAGCAGTTACACCCGGGCGCACTCATACTACGAGCAGTACTTC; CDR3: CASSYTRAHSYYEQYF
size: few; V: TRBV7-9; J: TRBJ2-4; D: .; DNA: TGTGCCAGCAGCTTACTGGCGGATCACATTCAGTACTTC; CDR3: CASSLLADHIQYF
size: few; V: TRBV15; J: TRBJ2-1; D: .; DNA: TGTGCCACCAGCCGAGAACAAGCGGGTATTCAGGGACAACGGAATGAGCAGTTCTTC; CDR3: CATSREQAGIQGQRNEQFF